One and the same sample provided the 13 T cell receptor beta chains below, sequenced in a study of response to subunit inactivated influenza vaccine. TCRdb re-called the RT-PCR reads with MiXCR, one entry per CDR3 protein. The table has 490,000 or so distinct CDR3 sequences, around 8% seen once; the top ten hold 10% to 15%. The sequencing here drew on PBMCs from blood, taken around 25 months after vaccination. The receptors originated from a man between 50 and 69 years old who received an inactivated influenza vaccine.

This clonotype was counted a few times. V gene TRBV10-3 combines with J gene TRBJ1-2, with unresolved D. Trimming took 3 bases from V and 4 from J, leaving 6 bases between them. In germline, CDR1 is ENHRY, CDR2 SYGVKD. This CDR3 spans 12 amino acids. Here the CDR3 DNA reads TGTGCCATCAGTGACCAGGCCTATGGCTACACCTTC. Translating it yields CAISDQAYGYTF.

The chain couples TRBV12-3 or TRBV12-4 to TRBJ2-2, with TRBD2 as a possible D gene (6 bases). The CDR3 contains 16 residues. V lost 3 bases to trimming and J lost 5 bases, with 16 bases between them. The CDR3 coding sequence is TGTGCCAGCAGTTTCGGTAGCGGCGGGTGGACCGGGGAGCTGTTTTTT. As protein: CASSFGSGGWTGELFF.

This clonotype was picked up many times. The chain is built from TRBV3-1 and TRBJ2-7, with TRBD2 matching over 7 bases. Germline V CDR1 and CDR2: LGHDT, YNNKEL (reference sequence). Losses at the gene ends were 10 bases for V and 2 bases for J; bases not matched to a gene: 17. The CDR3 spans 16 residues. The CDR3 DNA follows: TGTGCCACCTCCCGGGTGGCGGGAGAAGGCCCCTACGAGCAGTACTTC. Protein: CATSRVAGEGPYEQYF.

This clonotype came up many times. V usage is TRBV3-1 and J usage is TRBJ1-4; the D gene is possibly TRBD1 (5 bases). CDR3 length equals 12 residues. The V gene's germline CDR1 is LGHDT and CDR2 YNNKEL (reference sequence). The ends were cut back, 3 bases at V and 8 bases at J, with 7 bases in the middle. The CDR3 is CASSQRQEKLFF. The CDR3 DNA is TGTGCCAGCAGCCAGCGACAGGAAAAACTGTTTTTT.

The rearrangement joins TRBV5-1 to TRBJ1-1, with D possibly TRBD1 on 6 matching bases. Trimming pared 2 bases from V and 3 bases from J, leaving 8 bases between. The CDR3 runs to 13 residues. Per the germline V gene, CDR1 is SGHRS and CDR2 is YFSETQ. CDR3 sequence reads: CASSLQGHTEAFF. Written as DNA, the CDR3 is TGCGCCAGCAGCTTACAGGGCCACACTGAAGCTTTCTTT.

As for this clonotype: Being one base from a much bigger clone, this may be a read error. The CDR3: CASSLAGQGVNSPLHF. Here the CDR3 DNA reads TGTGCCAGCAGCTTAGCGGGACAGGGGGTTAATTCACCCCTCCACTTT. The chain employs TRBV7-6 and TRBJ1-6, with 11 nucleotides matching TRBD1. Unmatched junction bases numbered 1, after V lost 0 bases and J lost 6 bases. The CDR3 contains 16 residues. Germline loops: CDR1 SGHVS, CDR2 FNYEAQ.

The rearrangement joins TRBV4-3 to TRBJ2-5; D not resolved. This CDR3 contains 16 residues. Per germline, CDR1 LGHNA and CDR2 YSLEER. V was trimmed by 5 bases and J by 0 bases, leaving 16 bases between them. The CDR3 here is CASSKAQTLYQETQYF. The CDR3 DNA sequence: TGCGCCAGCAGCAAGGCCCAGACCTTGTACCAAGAGACCCAGTACTTC.

This clonotype has more than one count but fewer than ten. This chain connects TRBV6-1 to TRBJ1-6; D is perhaps TRBD1 (6 bases). Germline V gene data show CDR1 as MNHNS and CDR2 as SASEGT. The CDR3 has 12 residues. V lost 10 bases and J 11 bases, leaving 15 bases between the germline ends. The CDR3 sequence is CAISRGITPLHF. The CDR3 DNA sequence: TGTGCCATCAGCAGGGGTATTACACCCCTCCACTTT.

The rearrangement links TRBV20-1 to TRBJ2-7; tentative D call: TRBD2 (6 bases). The CDR3 runs to 13 residues. Germline lookup yields CDR1 DFQATT and CDR2 SNEGSKA (reference sequence). V was trimmed by 4 bases and J by 0 bases, leaving 10 bases between them. Here the CDR3 DNA reads TGCAGTGCTAAGGGACTTTTCTCCTACGAGCAGTACTTC. It translates to CSAKGLFSYEQYF.

CDR3 coding DNA: TGCGCCAGCAGCGCGGGACTAGCGGAGAGCACAGATACGCAGTATTTT. Its translation is CASSAGLAESTDTQYF. V is TRBV5-1 and J is TRBJ2-3; 11 positions match TRBD2. CDR1 and CDR2 (germline): SGHRS, YFSETQ. Trimming cost V 4 bases and J 0 bases; bases outside gene matches: 4. The CDR3 is 16 amino acids.

The rearrangement joins TRBV19 to TRBJ2-2; perhaps TRBD2 as D (6 bases). Trimming removed 8 bases at V and 5 bases at J, with 15 bases between. The CDR3 runs 14 residues. Germline V gene sequence: CDR1 LNHDA, CDR2 SQIVND (reference sequence). The CDR3 loop reads CASYTGGSTGELFF. The CDR3 nucleotides read TGTGCCAGTTATACAGGAGGGAGTACCGGGGAGCTGTTTTTT. Variable domain in full (rest from reference TRBV19 and TRBJ2-2): DGGITQSPKYLFRKEGQNVTLSCEQNLNHDAMYWYRQDPGQGLRLIYYSQIVNDFQKGDIAEGYSVSREKKESFPLTVTSAQKNPTAFYLCASYTGGSTGELFFGEGSRLTVL.

This chain joins TRBV20-1 and TRBJ1-1; a weak D match, TRBD1 (5 bases). This CDR3 has 15 amino acids. CDR1 is DFQATT, CDR2 SNEGSKA, per germline (reference sequence). V was pared by 1 base and J by 0 bases, with 12 bases between. This CDR3 is CSARGGAGLNTEAFF. The CDR3 nucleotides read TGCAGTGCTAGAGGGGGCGCGGGGTTGAACACTGAAGCTTTCTTT.

The V gene is TRBV6-2 or TRBV6-3, the J gene TRBJ2-7; TRBD1 agrees at 9 bases. V shed 5 bases, J shed 7 bases, and the junction held 6 bases outside the gene matches. This CDR3 has 13 residues. Per the germline V gene, CDR1 is MNHEY and CDR2 is SVGEGT. CDR3 sequence (DNA): TGTGCCAGCAGTCTGGACAGGGGCTGGGAGCAGTACTTC. It specifies CASSLDRGWEQYF.